This is a list of T cell receptor beta chains from one sample in a study of cytomegalovirus exposure and HLA in healthy donors. Method: immunoSEQ multiplex PCR; TCRdb's copy keeps in-frame clones and lacks some. The repertoire holds around 210,000 clones, with 82% as singletons. Sequences were obtained from PBMCs. The receptors were sampled from a woman in her forties in good health and CMV-seronegative. The CDR3 runs from the conserved cysteine through the conserved F or W. A D gene is named only where the DNA matches it firmly. Where a row states a size, it is once, few, many or the class of an expanded clone; other rows omit it.

>-|TRBV18|-|TRBJ1-3
CASSRSSGNTIYF
TGTGCCAGCTCAAGGAGCTCTGGAAACACCATATATTTT
>-|TRBV4-1|-|TRBJ2-3
CASSYSGSRPSTDTQYF
TGCGCCAGCAGCTACTCGGGTAGCAGACCTAGCACAGATACGCAGTATTTT
>-|TRBV7-9|TRBD2|TRBJ2-7
CASSFPGTSGYEQYF
TGTGCCAGCAGCTTCCCCGGGACTAGCGGCTACGAGCAGTACTTC
>-|TRBV14|-|TRBJ2-3
CASSVYDTSTDTQYF
TGTGCCAGCAGCGTATACGATACTAGCACAGATACGCAGTATTTT
>-|TRBV30|-|TRBJ2-7
CAWSGLYEQYF
TGTGCCTGGAGTGGACTTTACGAGCAGTACTTC
>-|TRBV7-8|TRBD2|TRBJ2-7
CASSFGLASEQYF
TGTGCCAGCAGCTTCGGACTAGCTAGCGAGCAGTACTTC
>-|TRBV5-4|TRBD1|TRBJ1-2
CASSFADRAIYGYTF
TGTGCCAGCAGCTTCGCTGACAGGGCAATTTATGGCTACACCTTC
>few|TRBV6-5|-|TRBJ1-2
CASTGDFGGYHGYTF
TGTGCCAGCACCGGGGATTTCGGGGGGTACCATGGCTACACCTTC
>once|TRBV18|TRBD1|TRBJ1-2
CASSPGTDYGYTF
TGTGCCAGCTCACCTGGGACAGACTATGGCTACACCTTC
>-|TRBV30|TRBD1|TRBJ1-5
CAWSVVRGHKGQHF
TGTGCCTGGAGTGTAGTCAGGGGGCATAAGGGCCAGCATTTT
>-|TRBV21-1|-|TRBJ2-1
CASTPLSGKGYNEQFF
TGTGCCAGCACCCCCCTTAGCGGGAAAGGATACAATGAGCAGTTCTTC
>-|TRBV28|-|TRBJ1-4
CASSSQGNWLRTNEKLFF
TGTGCCAGCAGTTCACAGGGTAACTGGTTGAGGACTAATGAAAAACTGTTTTTT
>-|TRBV7-9|TRBD2|TRBJ2-7
CATTTTSGSYEQYF
TGTGCCACCACAACTACTAGCGGGAGCTACGAGCAGTACTTC
>-|TRBV30|-|TRBJ1-2
CAWRVPGGSGGFGYYGYTF
TGTGCCTGGAGGGTCCCCGGGGGGTCTGGGGGCTTTGGTTACTATGGCTACACCTTC
>once|TRBV4-1|TRBD2|TRBJ2-5
CASSQEGAGAREQYF
TGCGCCAGCAGCCAAGAGGGAGCGGGAGCTCGAGAGCAGTACTTC